The 15 T cell receptor beta chains listed next were all sequenced from one sample in a study of shared clonotypes between healthy human individuals (dated by TCRdb to 2019 to 2021). Receptors were amplified or captured by the immunoSEQ multiplex PCR assay. The clones in this table, taken by TCRdb from immuneACCESS, are in-frame only. Not every clone is retained; where verified, under half of the shortfall comes from an unresolved V gene, and the cause of the rest is unknown. The sample profile shows fewer than 1.4 million clones; about 80% of them were found once. Clones ranked in the top ten supply 0.6% to 0.7% of the sample. Sequenced: memory CD4+ T cells from PBMCs. The label giving this sample's cell subset or site can be read as: CD45RA-negative fraction. These receptors were obtained from a man aged 18 to 29 in good health. Some clones in this sample may be carry-over from other donors' samples.

The chain is built from TRBV7-9 and TRBJ2-3, with D perhaps matching TRBD1 (6 bases). The CDR3 covers 14 residues. Trimming left V 5 bases short and J 5 bases short, with 14 bases between. In germline, CDR1 is SEHNR, CDR2 FQNEAQ (reference sequence). CDR3 nucleotides: TGTGCCAGCAGCCTCCCAGGGGAAGGAGATACGCAGTATTTT. Protein product: CASSLPGEGDTQYF.

With regard to this clone: A junction boundary mismatches the germline segment, possibly from a read error. This chain joins TRBV9 and TRBJ2-7; 11 bases are a match to TRBD2. CDR3 size: 14 residues. Germline CDR1 reads SGDLS; CDR2 reads YYNGEE. The CDR3 nucleotides read TGTGCCAGCAGTGTAGCGGGAGGGCAGTACGAGCAGTACTTC. This sequence encodes CASSVAGGQYEQYF.

The chain carries TRBV6-6 and TRBJ2-1; D gene ambiguous. CDR3 length: 14 residues. The V end was cut by 0 bases, the J end by 7 bases, with 10 bases between. Germline CDR1 and CDR2: MNHNY and SVGAGI (reference sequence). CDR3: CASSYSSLFNEQFF. The CDR3 bases are TGTGCCAGCAGTTACTCGAGTCTTTTTAATGAGCAGTTCTTC.

The rearrangement links TRBV30 to TRBJ2-1; the D is unclear. In germline, CDR1 is GTSNPN, CDR2 SVGIG (reference sequence). The CDR3 has 15 amino acids. V was clipped by 8 bases and J by 0 bases, with 17 bases between them. The CDR3 sequence: CARSLGRSSYNEQFF. CDR3 in DNA: TGTGCCCGGTCCCTAGGGCGGAGCTCCTACAATGAGCAGTTCTTC.

The genes are TRBV9 and TRBJ1-1, with D uncertain. The germline V gene has CDR1 SGDLS and CDR2 YYNGEE. V lost 1 base, J lost 4 bases, and 14 bases lay in between. The CDR3 runs 15 residues. The CDR3 loop is CASSVFPGGPTEAFF. In DNA form, the CDR3 reads TGTGCCAGCAGCGTATTTCCAGGCGGCCCCACTGAAGCTTTCTTT. Full variable domain (rest looked up from reference TRBV9 and TRBJ1-1): DSGVTQTPKHLITATGQRVTLRCSPRSGDLSVYWYQQSLDQGLQFLIQYYNGEERAKGNILERFSAQQFPDLHSELNLSSLELGDSALYFCASSVFPGGPTEAFFGQGTRLTVV.

The chain joins TRBV28 to TRBJ2-7; 9 nucleotides align to TRBD1. The CDR3 extends over 12 amino acids. Per germline, CDR1 MDHEN and CDR2 SYDVKM. CDR3 region: CAGGDRAYEQYF. CDR3 DNA sequence: TGTGCGGGCGGGGACAGGGCCTACGAGCAGTACTTC.

This chain uses TRBV18 with TRBJ1-5, with D possibly being TRBD1 (5 bases). Deletions cut 0 bases from V and 4 bases from J, with 10 bases between. The CDR3 has 15 residues. Germline lookup yields CDR1 KGHSH and CDR2 LQKENI. The CDR3 nucleotides are TGTGCCAGCTCACCACCGGGGACTAGGAATCAGCCCCAGCATTTT. It is translated as CASSPPGTRNQPQHF.

As regards this clone: This clone may be a read error of a much larger clone one base away. J is TRBJ2-7 and V is TRBV7-2; D is undetermined. V was shortened by 1 base and J by 3 bases, with 4 bases between the two germline ends. The CDR3 is 12 amino acids. CDR1 is SGHTA and CDR2 is FQGNSA in the germline V gene. The CDR3, as DNA: TGTGCCAGCAGCTTAGTAGTCTACGAGCAGTACTTC. This codes for CASSLVVYEQYF.

This clone was picked up a small number of times. The chain employs TRBV12-5 and TRBJ2-5; D possibly corresponds to TRBD2 (6 bases). Trimming removed 6 bases from V and 5 bases from J, with 13 bases in between. CDR3 length: 13 amino acids. CDR1 is LGHNT and CDR2 is FRNRAP in the germline V gene. The CDR3 region has the DNA TGTGCTAGTGGGTCAGCGGGCGGCGAGACCCAGTACTTC. The encoded protein is CASGSAGGETQYF.

This clone showed up just a few times. The chain employs TRBV11-2 and TRBJ1-1; 9 bases fit TRBD1. This CDR3 region has 13 residues. The junction had 2 bases not matched to a gene; V was cut back by 1 base and J by 8 bases. Germline CDR1 reads SGHAT; CDR2 reads FQNNGV. The CDR3 nucleotides are TGTGCCAGCAGCTTAGGGGGACAGGGAGAAGCTTTCTTT. Its protein product is CASSLGGQGEAFF.

The chain employs TRBV5-1 and TRBJ1-4; the match to TRBD1 covers 8 bases. Germline CDR1 is SGHRS and CDR2 is YFSETQ. V was pared by 3 bases and J by 0 bases, with 4 bases of the junction left unmatched. The CDR3 is 16 amino acids. The chain's CDR3 is CASSSTGGSTNEKLFF. CDR3 nucleotide sequence: TGCGCCAGCAGCTCAACAGGGGGTTCAACTAATGAAAAACTGTTTTTT.

This clone appeared a few times. The chain has TRBV9 and TRBJ2-1, with a weak D call TRBD2 (6 bases). V gave up 3 bases and J gave up 9 bases, with 13 bases separating them. This CDR3 spans 13 amino acids. The germline V gene has CDR1 SGDLS and CDR2 YYNGEE. CDR3 sequence: CASSGDRRGEQFF. As DNA, the CDR3 is TGTGCCAGCAGCGGGGACCGGCGGGGTGAGCAGTTCTTC.

This clone was detected many times. The chain combines TRBV7-8 with TRBJ1-5; TRBD1 aligns across 10 bases. CDR3 length: 17 residues. In germline, CDR1 is SGHVS, CDR2 FQNEAQ. The ends lost 6 bases at V and 3 bases at J; junction bases unmatched: 11. The CDR3 sequence: CASSPLGTGVPNQPQHF. In nucleotides, the CDR3 is TGTGCCAGCAGTCCCCTGGGGACAGGGGTCCCCAATCAGCCCCAGCATTTT.

This chain links TRBV4-2 with TRBJ2-7, with 7 bases aligning to TRBD2. Germline CDR1 LGHNA, CDR2 YNFKEQ. Trimming cost V 0 bases and J 4 bases; bases outside gene matches: 6. This CDR3 region has 15 residues. CDR3 sequence: CASSQEGSGPYEQYF. CDR3 DNA: TGTGCCAGCAGCCAAGAAGGTAGCGGGCCTTACGAGCAGTACTTC.

This rearrangement joins TRBV5-1 to TRBJ2-7, with D perhaps matching TRBD1 or TRBD2 (5 bases each). The germline CDR1 and CDR2 sequences are SGHRS and YFSETQ. V was shortened by 8 bases and J by 5 bases, with 11 bases between the two germline ends. The CDR3 covers 11 residues. The CDR3 nucleotides are TGCGCCAGTATAGGGGACCACGAGCAGTACTTC. The encoded protein is CASIGDHEQYF. Together with reference TRBV5-1 and TRBJ2-7, the CDR3 gives the full variable domain: KAGVTQTPRYLIKTRGQQVTLSCSPISGHRSVSWYQQTPGQGLQFLFEYFSETQRNKGNFPGRFSGRQFSNSRSEMNVSTLELGDSALYLCASIGDHEQYFGPGTRLTVT.